A single TCR beta chain is shown here with its context. In germline, CDR1 is SGHKS, CDR2 YYEKEE (reference sequence). This CDR3 has 15 residues. V was trimmed by 4 bases and J by 6 bases, leaving 19 bases between them. The entry originates in a study of blood T cell repertoires in COVID-19. Produced via immunoSEQ multiplex PCR; TCRdb's table is partial and in-frame only. The sample contains 150,000 to 180,000 clones, around 83% of which appear only once. The chain has TRBV5-5 and TRBJ1-1; maybe TRBD1 (6 bases). The receptor comes from a woman aged 60 to 75 with COVID-19, enrolled during active disease. Sequencing was carried out using peripheral blood. CDR3 sequence reads: CASSVAYRDVAEAFF. CDR3 DNA sequence: TGTGCCAGCAGCGTTGCCTACAGGGACGTGGCTGAAGCTTTCTTT.